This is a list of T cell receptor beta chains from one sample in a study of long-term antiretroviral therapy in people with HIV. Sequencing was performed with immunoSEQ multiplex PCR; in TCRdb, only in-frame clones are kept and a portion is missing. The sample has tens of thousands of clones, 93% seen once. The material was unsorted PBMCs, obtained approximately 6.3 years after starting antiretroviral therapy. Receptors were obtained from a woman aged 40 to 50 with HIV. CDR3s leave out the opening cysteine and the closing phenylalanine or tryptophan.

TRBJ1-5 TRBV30 AWSGGGRSQPQH
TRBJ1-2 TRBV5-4 ASSQGPNYGYT
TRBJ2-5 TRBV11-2 ASSRRAGTQETQY
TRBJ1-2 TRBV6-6 ASSPTDYGYT
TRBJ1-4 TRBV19 ASRKRGQVEKLF
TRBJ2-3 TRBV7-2 ASSSYRGNTDTQY
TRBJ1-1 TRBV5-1 ASSLGGTEEKAF
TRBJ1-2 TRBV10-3 AISQDRGPNYGYT
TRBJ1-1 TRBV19 ASSIRANTEAF
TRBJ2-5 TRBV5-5 ASSTYRGRKETQY
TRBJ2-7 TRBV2 ASGRDPSYEQY
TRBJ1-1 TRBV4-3 ASSRGTVMNTEAF
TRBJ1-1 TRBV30 AWTRTLGTEAF
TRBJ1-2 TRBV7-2 ASSRRTGTTGYGYT
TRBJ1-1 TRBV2 ASRSTGNTEAF
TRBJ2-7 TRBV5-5 ASSSGAGGSEQY
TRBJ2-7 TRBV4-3 ASSQEGDSFYEQY
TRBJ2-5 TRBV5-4 ASSQGRGLIIETQY
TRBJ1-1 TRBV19 ASSIEARMNTEAF
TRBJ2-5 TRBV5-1 ASSRTRTEVQETQY
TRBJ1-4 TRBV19 ASSKLRGATNEKLF
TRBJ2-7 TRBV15 ATSTDRTAYEQY
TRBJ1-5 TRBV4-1 ASSQDFGSNQPQH
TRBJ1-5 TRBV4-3 ASSQAHPNVQGPQH
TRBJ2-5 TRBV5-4 ASSLKGQSRSQY
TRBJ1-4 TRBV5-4 ASSQAGTGNEKLF
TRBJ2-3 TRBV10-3 ASAQHPTSTDTQY
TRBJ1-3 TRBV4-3 ASSHVGGGVNTIY
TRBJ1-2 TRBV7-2 ASSLWTGGFLTNYGYT
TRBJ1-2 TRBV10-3 AIPEREGTDDYGYT
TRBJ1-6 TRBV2 ASSPSRVAHTSPLH
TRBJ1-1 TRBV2 ASSRTLNTEAF
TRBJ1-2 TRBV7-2 ASSLIAGPYGYT
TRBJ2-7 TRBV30 AWSPFDLMRREQY